This TCR beta chain appears in the sequencing data of a study of cytomegalovirus exposure and HLA in healthy donors. Both 60 Vbeta primers and 13 Jbeta primers went into the PCR. Assay: immunoSEQ multiplex PCR; the TCRdb copy retains only in-frame clones and omits some. The sample includes approximately 110,000 clones, about 74% of them seen just once. General observations from the study: An apparent linkage of common viral pathogens to several of the most significant clusters emerged in a later analysis. A later examination showed that TCR association rates differed by HLA locus, with DRB1 most and HLA-C fewest. A later analysis linked a missense variant in DCLRE1C to the trimming of TCR beta V and J genes.

Germline V lookup: CDR1 LNHDA, CDR2 SQIVND (reference sequence). Unmatched junction bases numbered 8, after V lost 5 bases and J lost 5 bases. The length of the CDR3 is 14 residues. Comments on this clone: The antigen remains undetermined.

Though nominally healthy at sampling, donors likely had unrecorded immune exposures. The sequencing input was PBMCs. The chain has TRBV19 and TRBJ1-1; 7 bases fit TRBD1. This receptor was taken from a woman between 45 and 65 years old in good health and CMV-seropositive. CDR3 amino acids: CASSPSRGWTEAFF. CDR3 nucleotide sequence: TGTGCCAGTAGTCCGAGCAGGGGGTGGACTGAAGCTTTCTTT.